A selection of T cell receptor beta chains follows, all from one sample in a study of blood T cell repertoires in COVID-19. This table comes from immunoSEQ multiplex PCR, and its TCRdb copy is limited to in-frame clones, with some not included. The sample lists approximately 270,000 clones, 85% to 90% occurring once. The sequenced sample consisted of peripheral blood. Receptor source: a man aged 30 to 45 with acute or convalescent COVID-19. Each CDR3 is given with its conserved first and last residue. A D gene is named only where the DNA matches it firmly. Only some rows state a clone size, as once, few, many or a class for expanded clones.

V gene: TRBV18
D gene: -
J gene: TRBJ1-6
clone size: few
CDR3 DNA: TGTGCCAGCTCACAGGCAGCCAGGAATTCACCCCTCCACTTT
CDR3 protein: CASSQAARNSPLHF

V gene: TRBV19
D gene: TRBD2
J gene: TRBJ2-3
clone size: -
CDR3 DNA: TGTGCCAGTAGAGCGGGAAAAACAGATACGCAGTATTTT
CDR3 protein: CASRAGKTDTQYF

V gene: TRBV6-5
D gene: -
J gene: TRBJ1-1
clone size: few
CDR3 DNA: TGTGCCAGCAGTTACACAGGGAGCCGCACTGAAGCTTTCTTT
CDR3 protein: CASSYTGSRTEAFF

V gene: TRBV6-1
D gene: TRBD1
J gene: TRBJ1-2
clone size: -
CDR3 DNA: TGTGCCAGCAGTGAGGCCTCGGTTACAGGGGGGAGCTACACCTTC
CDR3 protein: CASSEASVTGGSYTF

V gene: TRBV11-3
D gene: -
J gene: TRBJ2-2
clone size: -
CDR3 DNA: TGTGCCAGCAGCCCCCTGTTTCCCGGGGAGCTGTTTTTT
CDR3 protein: CASSPLFPGELFF

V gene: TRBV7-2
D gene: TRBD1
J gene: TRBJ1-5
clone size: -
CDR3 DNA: TGTGCCAGCAGCGCGCATACAGGGGGAGGTCAGCCCCAGCATTTT
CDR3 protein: CASSAHTGGGQPQHF

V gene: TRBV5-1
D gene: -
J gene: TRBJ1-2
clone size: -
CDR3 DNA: TGCGCCAGCAGCCCGCAGGTACCCTATGGCTACACCTTC
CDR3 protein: CASSPQVPYGYTF

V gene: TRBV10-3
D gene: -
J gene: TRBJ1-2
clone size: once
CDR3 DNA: TGTGCCATCAGTGGGACAGCCGGCTATGGCTACACCTTC
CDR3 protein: CAISGTAGYGYTF

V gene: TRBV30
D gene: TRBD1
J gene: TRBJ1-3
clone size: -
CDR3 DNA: TGTGCCTGGAGTACCACAGGGGGCGGAAACACCATATATTTT
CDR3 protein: CAWSTTGGGNTIYF

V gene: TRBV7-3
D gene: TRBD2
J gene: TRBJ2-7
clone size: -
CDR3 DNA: TGTGCCAGCAGCCGGCTAGCGGGGGCCTACGAGCAGTACTTC
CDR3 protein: CASSRLAGAYEQYF